Below are 15 T cell receptor beta chains sequenced from a single sample in a study of T cells in Graves' hyperthyroidism and ophthalmopathy. Amplification yielded TCR beta CDR3 regions, with RNA transcripts as the source. The HTBI primer set was used in a first-round RT-PCR of the TCR CDR3. Using its own MiXCR run on the multiplex PCR reads, TCRdb lists one record per CDR3 protein. The sample consists of approximately 400,000 distinct CDR3 sequences, about 15% of them appearing once. Sequencing was done on a sample of blood. These receptors were taken from a woman aged 30 to 39 with Graves' hyperthyroidism.

This clonotype was observed many times. CDR3 sequence (DNA): TGTGCCAGCTCACCCCAAGAGGGGTCTACAGATACGCAGTATTTT. Translated: CASSPQEGSTDTQYF. This rearrangement joins TRBV18 to TRBJ2-3; D possibly matches TRBD1 or TRBD2 (5 bases each). The CDR3 runs 15 residues. Trimming left V 3 bases short and J 3 bases short, with 13 bases between. CDR1 and CDR2 (germline): KGHSH, LQKENI.

As regards this clonotype: The germline gene is not matched at one end of the junction; a read error may be the cause. The chain couples TRBV3-1 to TRBJ2-1, with D possibly being TRBD1 (6 bases). CDR3 length: 15 residues. CDR1 is LGHDT and CDR2 is YNNKEL in the germline V gene (reference sequence). The CDR3 is CSSRYTGTSYNEQFF. CDR3 nucleotides: TGTTCCAGCAGATACACAGGGACATCCTACAATGAGCAGTTCTTC.

The sample holds a few counts of this clonotype. The chain is built from TRBV29-1 and TRBJ2-1; 11 bases align to TRBD2. The CDR3 consists of 14 residues. The junction had 9 bases not matched to a gene; V was cut back by 6 bases and J by 8 bases. Germline values: CDR1 SQVTM, CDR2 ANQGSEA. The CDR3 DNA reads as TGCAGCGTGGCTACTAGCGGGAGAGGGCATGAGCAGTTCTTC. Protein sequence: CSVATSGRGHEQFF.

This clonotype has just a few counts. The chain combines TRBV15 with TRBJ2-2, with D unresolved. The length of the CDR3 is 15 residues. In germline, CDR1 is LNHNV, CDR2 YYDKDF (reference sequence). The germline V and J ends were trimmed by 5 bases and 1 base, with 11 bases remaining between them. CDR3 nucleotides: TGTGCCACCAGCCGTGGCCAGATGAACACCGGGGAGCTGTTTTTT. This gives the protein CATSRGQMNTGELFF.

This clonotype was detected many times. The chain is built from TRBV2 and TRBJ2-7, with TRBD2 matching over 9 bases. J gave up 5 bases and V 7 bases, and 6 bases lay outside the gene matches. This CDR3 has 13 amino acids. Germline CDR1 reads SNHLY; CDR2 reads FYNNEI. CDR3 loop: CASTLAGRNEQYF. The CDR3 nucleotides read TGTGCCAGCACCCTAGCGGGAAGAAACGAGCAGTACTTC.

This clonotype was counted at least ten times. This rearrangement joins TRBV28 to TRBJ2-7, with unresolved D. Trimming pared 6 bases from V and 4 bases from J, leaving 7 bases between. The germline V gene encodes CDR1 MDHEN and CDR2 SYDVKM. There are 11 residues in the CDR3. The CDR3 is CASRYKYEQYF. DNA for the CDR3: TGTGCCAGCAGATATAAATACGAGCAGTACTTC.

This clonotype was seen repeatedly, ten times or more. J is TRBJ2-1 and V is TRBV12-3 or TRBV12-4, with 8 bases lining up with TRBD2. The ends lost 3 bases at V and 11 bases at J; junction bases unmatched: 3. The CDR3 totals 12 residues. The CDR3 loop reads CASSLIAGQQFF. The DNA for the CDR3 is TGTGCCAGCAGTTTGATAGCGGGACAGCAGTTCTTC.

Notes on this clonotype: With a much larger clone just one base away, this may be a read error. The chain links TRBV29-1 to TRBJ2-7; D is uncertain. The CDR3 length is 12 residues. In germline, CDR1 is SQVTM, CDR2 ANQGSEA. V dropped 6 bases and J dropped 0 bases, with 9 bases sitting between them. The CDR3 is CSVACSSYEQYF. Here the CDR3 DNA reads TGCAGCGTAGCGTGCAGCTCCTACGAGCAGTACTTC.

This clonotype showed up many times. This chain links TRBV6-6 with TRBJ1-5; weak D call: TRBD1 (5 bases). The CDR3 spans 15 residues. Trimming took 3 bases from V and 2 from J, leaving 11 bases between them. Germline loops: CDR1 MNHNY, CDR2 SVGAGI (reference sequence). The CDR3 coding sequence is TGTGCCAGCAGTTATTGCGCGGGGGGCAATCAGCCCCAGCATTTT. This gives the protein CASSYCAGGNQPQHF.

This clonotype came up many times. This chain links TRBV28 with TRBJ2-7; 7 bases agree with TRBD1. CDR1 and CDR2 from the germline V gene are MDHEN and SYDVKM. Trimming at V came to 10 bases and at J to 2 bases, leaving 8 bases not matched to a gene. CDR3 length equals 13 residues. The CDR3 reads CAISDRFTYEQYF. The CDR3 DNA follows: TGTGCCATTTCGGACAGGTTCACCTACGAGCAGTACTTC.

The J gene is TRBJ1-5, the V gene TRBV7-9; 11 bases align to TRBD1. The trim removed 5 bases at V and 5 bases at J, leaving 8 bases unmatched. There are 16 residues in the CDR3. CDR1 is SEHNR, CDR2 FQNEAQ, per germline (reference sequence). In DNA, the CDR3 is TGTGCCAGCAGCGGGGGACAGGGGGTACTGGATCAGCCCCAGCATTTT. This sequence encodes CASSGGQGVLDQPQHF.

The table lists this clonotype with many counts. The chain couples TRBV3-1 to TRBJ2-7, with D tentatively TRBD1 or TRBD2 (5 bases each). The germline gives CDR1 LGHDT, CDR2 YNNKEL (reference sequence). The CDR3 sequence is 18 residues long. V lost 4 bases, J lost 3 bases, and 25 bases lay in between. CDR3: CASSPRRDGWGSGYEQYF. The CDR3, as DNA: TGTGCCAGCAGCCCCCGAAGGGACGGATGGGGAAGCGGCTACGAGCAGTACTTC.

This chain connects TRBV5-4 to TRBJ1-2; 8 bases match TRBD1. The V and J ends lost 4 bases and 6 bases, in that order; junction bases with no gene match: 11. The CDR3 spans 15 residues. Germline loops: CDR1 SGHNT, CDR2 YYREEE (reference sequence). CDR3 loop: CASSTDREPSNGYTF. The CDR3, as DNA: TGTGCCAGCAGCACGGACAGGGAGCCGTCTAATGGCTACACCTTC. Variable domain in full (rest from reference TRBV5-4 and TRBJ1-2): ETGVTQSPTHLIKTRGQQVTLRCSSQSGHNTVSWYQQALGQGPQFIFQYYREEENGRGNFPPRFSGLQFPNYSSELNVNALELDDSALYLCASSTDREPSNGYTFGSGTRLTVV.

This clonotype was recorded many times. The CDR3 bases are TGCAGTGCTAGGCAAACCATCAATGAGCAGTTCTTC. Translating it yields CSARQTINEQFF. The J gene is TRBJ2-1, the V gene TRBV20-1; D gene ambiguous. Trimming removed 3 bases at V and 6 bases at J, with 9 bases between. CDR1 and CDR2 from the germline V gene are DFQATT and SNEGSKA (reference sequence). The length of the CDR3 is 12 residues.

Ten or more counts support this clonotype. This chain links TRBV3-1 with TRBJ2-1, with D maybe TRBD2 (6 bases). The germline V gene has CDR1 LGHDT and CDR2 YNNKEL (reference sequence). Between the trimmed V and J ends, which lost 3 bases and 0 bases, there was a span of 12 bases. The CDR3 runs 16 residues. For the CDR3, the DNA is TGTGCCAGCAGCCACCTCGGAGGGGACTCCTACAATGAGCAGTTCTTC. Translating it yields CASSHLGGDSYNEQFF.